The 3 T cell receptor beta chains below were found in one sample sequenced in a study of blood T cell repertoires in COVID-19. Sequencing was performed with immunoSEQ multiplex PCR; in TCRdb, only in-frame clones are kept and a portion is missing. The sample consists of some 320,000 clones, about 85% of them appearing once. Sequencing used PBMCs or T cells enriched from blood (not recorded which). These receptors originate from a woman in her twenties or thirties who had been exposed to COVID-19.

The chain has TRBV10-3 and TRBJ1-1, with D unresolved. This CDR3 contains 12 residues. The V and J ends lost 10 bases and 1 base respectively, with 10 bases between them. Germline V gives CDR1 ENHRY, CDR2 SYGVKD. The CDR3 bases are TGTGCCACCGCGGATGGGAACACTGAAGCTTTCTTT. Translating it yields CATADGNTEAFF.

This clone was counted a single time. V usage is TRBV29-1 and J usage is TRBJ1-2; 7 bases are a match to TRBD1. The V segment lost 3 bases and the J segment 8 bases; nucleotides outside the gene matches: 6. This CDR3 region has 12 residues. CDR1 SQVTM and CDR2 ANQGSEA come from the germline V gene. CDR3 coding DNA: TGCAGCGTTGATGGCAGGGGGGACGGCTACACCTTC. This translates into CSVDGRGDGYTF. Based on the CDR3 plus reference TRBV29-1 and TRBJ1-2, the full variable domain is SAVISQKPSRDICQRGTSLTIQCQVDSQVTMMFWYRQQPGQSLTLIATANQGSEATYESGFVIDKFPISRPNLTFSTLTVSNMSPEDSSIYLCSVDGRGDGYTFGSGTRLTVV.

This clone came up once. The V call is TRBV3-1 (or the pseudogene TRBV3-2), the J call TRBJ2-1; D is perhaps TRBD1 (5 bases). This CDR3 has 14 amino acids. V was clipped by 3 bases and J by 5 bases, with 11 bases between them. Germline assignment: CDR1 LGHDT and CDR2 YNNKEL (reference sequence). CDR3 in DNA: TGTGCCAGCAGCCAGAACCCAGGGAACAATGAGCAGTTCTTC. Encoded protein: CASSQNPGNNEQFF.